The source of this TCR beta chain is a study of early T cells in non-severe SARS-CoV-2 infection. CDR1 and CDR2 (germline): SGHRS, YFSETQ. Trimming pared 4 bases from V and 9 bases from J, leaving 17 bases between. The CDR3 spans 14 residues. TCRdb reprocessed the 5' RACE reads via MiXCR and lists one record per CDR3 protein. The sample includes 75,000 to 80,000 distinct CDR3 sequences, about 14% of them seen just once. The clonotype originates from an adult who was a healthcare worker with PCR-confirmed SARS-CoV-2 infection or an uninfected control (not recorded which). This chain links TRBV5-1 with TRBJ2-1; no reliable D call. Sequenced material: whole blood. DNA for the CDR3: TGCGCCAGCAGCACGGAAGAACGAAAGGGTGAGCAGTTCTTC. Translating gives CASSTEERKGEQFF.